The sequence of this T cell receptor (beta chain) was determined in a study of T cells in localized non-small cell lung cancer. The germline gives CDR1 SGHVS, CDR2 FQNEAQ. V trimming: 2 bases; J trimming: 2 bases; junction bases outside the gene matches: 11. The CDR3 has 17 amino acids. On this clone itself: No antigen is known for it.

TCRdb keeps only in-frame clones here, not all; method: immunoSEQ multiplex PCR. The top ten hold over 9% of the sample, which has more than 25,000 clones, 80% to 90% seen once. Study-wide points: Longer overall survival was associated with a higher density of T cells in the blood. Maximal T cell clonality occurred in uninvolved adjacent lung, with tumor ranking below it.

The chain employs TRBV7-8 and TRBJ1-2; 7 positions agree with TRBD1. Sequenced material: peripheral blood, taken before any cancer treatment. The sequence was collected from a woman between 35 and 70 years old with stage I lung adenocarcinoma. The CDR3 protein is CASSLLGGGGGNYGYTF. CDR3 nucleotides: TGTGCCAGCAGCTTATTGGGAGGGGGCGGCGGGAACTATGGCTACACCTTC.